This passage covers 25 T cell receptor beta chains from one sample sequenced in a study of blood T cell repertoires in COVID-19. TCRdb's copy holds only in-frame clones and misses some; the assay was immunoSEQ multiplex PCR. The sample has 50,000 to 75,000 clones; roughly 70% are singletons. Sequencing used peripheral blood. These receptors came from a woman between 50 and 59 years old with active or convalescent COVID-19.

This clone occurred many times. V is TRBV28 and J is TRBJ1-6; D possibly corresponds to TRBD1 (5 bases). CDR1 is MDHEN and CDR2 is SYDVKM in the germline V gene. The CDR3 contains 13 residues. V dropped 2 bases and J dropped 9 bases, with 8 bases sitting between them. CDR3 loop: CASSLVQGSPLHF. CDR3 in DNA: TGTGCCAGCAGTTTAGTTCAGGGTTCACCCCTCCACTTT.

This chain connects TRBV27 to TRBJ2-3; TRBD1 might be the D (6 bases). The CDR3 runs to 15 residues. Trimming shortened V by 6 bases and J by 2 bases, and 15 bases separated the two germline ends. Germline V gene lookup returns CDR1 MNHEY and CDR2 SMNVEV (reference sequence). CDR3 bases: TGTGCCAGCAGCCTAGGACAGAAATTCACAGATACGCAGTATTTT. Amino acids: CASSLGQKFTDTQYF.

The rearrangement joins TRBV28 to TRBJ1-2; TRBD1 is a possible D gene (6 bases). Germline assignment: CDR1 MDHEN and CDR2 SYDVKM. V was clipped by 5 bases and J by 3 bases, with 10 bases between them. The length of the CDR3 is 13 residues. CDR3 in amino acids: CASSQQGDYGYTF. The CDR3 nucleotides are TGTGCCAGCAGTCAACAGGGAGACTATGGCTACACCTTC.

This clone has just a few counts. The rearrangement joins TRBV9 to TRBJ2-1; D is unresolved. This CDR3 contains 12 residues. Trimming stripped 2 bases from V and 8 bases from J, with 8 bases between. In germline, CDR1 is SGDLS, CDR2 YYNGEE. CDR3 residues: CASSVYDYEQFF. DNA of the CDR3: TGTGCCAGCAGCGTCTACGACTATGAGCAGTTCTTC.

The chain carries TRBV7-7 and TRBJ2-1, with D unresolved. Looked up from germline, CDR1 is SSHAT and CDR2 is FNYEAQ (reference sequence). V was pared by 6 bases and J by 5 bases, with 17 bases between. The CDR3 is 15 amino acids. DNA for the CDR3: TGTGCCAGCAGTTTGACCCTTACTGGGCACAATGAGCAGTTCTTC. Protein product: CASSLTLTGHNEQFF. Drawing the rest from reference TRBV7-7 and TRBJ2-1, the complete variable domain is GAGVSQSPRYKVTKRGQDVTLRCDPISSHATLYWYQQALGQGPEFLTYFNYEAQPDKSGLPSDRFSAERPEGSISTLTIQRTEQRDSAMYRCASSLTLTGHNEQFFGPGTRLTVL.

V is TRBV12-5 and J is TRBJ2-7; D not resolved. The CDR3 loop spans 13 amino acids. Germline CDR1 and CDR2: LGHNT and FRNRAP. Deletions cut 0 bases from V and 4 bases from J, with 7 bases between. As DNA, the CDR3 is TGTGCTAGTGGTTTGGTACAATGGTACGAGCAGTACTTC. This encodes CASGLVQWYEQYF.

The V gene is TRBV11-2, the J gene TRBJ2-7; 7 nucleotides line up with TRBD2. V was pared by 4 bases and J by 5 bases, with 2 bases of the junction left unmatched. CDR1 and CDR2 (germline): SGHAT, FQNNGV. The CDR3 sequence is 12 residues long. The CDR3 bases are TGTGCCAGCAGCTCCGGGAGGAACGAGCAGTACTTC. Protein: CASSSGRNEQYF.

CDR3 in DNA: TGTGCCAGCAGCCCGCCCAGGGCGGGAGGTATGAATGAGCAGTTCTTC. Translation: CASSPPRAGGMNEQFF. The chain carries TRBV3-1 (or the pseudogene TRBV3-2) and TRBJ2-1, with 8 bases aligning to TRBD2. Per the germline V gene, CDR1 is LGHDT and CDR2 is YNNKEL (reference sequence). V shed 4 bases, J shed 7 bases, and the junction held 12 bases outside the gene matches. This CDR3 region has 16 residues.

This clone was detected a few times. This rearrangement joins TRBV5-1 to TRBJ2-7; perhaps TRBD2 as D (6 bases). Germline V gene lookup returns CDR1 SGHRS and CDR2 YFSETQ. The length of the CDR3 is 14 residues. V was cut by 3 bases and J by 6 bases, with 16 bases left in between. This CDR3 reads CASSWTGTHLEQYF. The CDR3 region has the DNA TGCGCCAGCAGCTGGACCGGGACTCATCTCGAGCAGTACTTC.

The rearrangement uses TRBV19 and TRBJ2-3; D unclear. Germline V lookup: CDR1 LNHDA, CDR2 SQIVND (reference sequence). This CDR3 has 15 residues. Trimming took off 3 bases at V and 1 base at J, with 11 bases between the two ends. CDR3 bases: TGTGCCAGTAGTATGAGAGAATTTGGCACAGATACGCAGTATTTT. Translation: CASSMREFGTDTQYF. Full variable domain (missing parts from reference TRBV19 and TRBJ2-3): DGGITQSPKYLFRKEGQNVTLSCEQNLNHDAMYWYRQDPGQGLRLIYYSQIVNDFQKGDIAEGYSVSREKKESFPLTVTSAQKNPTAFYLCASSMREFGTDTQYFGPGTRLTVL.

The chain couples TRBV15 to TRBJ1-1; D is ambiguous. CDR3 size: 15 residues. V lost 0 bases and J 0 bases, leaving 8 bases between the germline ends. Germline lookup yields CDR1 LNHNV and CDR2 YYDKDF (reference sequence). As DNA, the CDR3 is TGTGCCACCAGCAGAGATGTAGGAGTGAACACTGAAGCTTTCTTT. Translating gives CATSRDVGVNTEAFF. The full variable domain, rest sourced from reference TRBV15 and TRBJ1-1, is DAMVIQNPRYQVTQFGKPVTLSCSQTLNHNVMYWYQQKSSQAPKLLFHYYDKDFNNEADTPDNFQSRRPNTSFCFLDIRSPGLGDTAMYLCATSRDVGVNTEAFFGQGTRLTVV.

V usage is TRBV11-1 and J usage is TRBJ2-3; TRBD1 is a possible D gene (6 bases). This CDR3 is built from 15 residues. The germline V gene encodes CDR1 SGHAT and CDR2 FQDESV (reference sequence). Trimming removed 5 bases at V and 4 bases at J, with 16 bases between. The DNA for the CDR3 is TGTGCCAGCAGCCGCCCGGCACAGGGTCCAGATACGCAGTATTTT. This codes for CASSRPAQGPDTQYF.

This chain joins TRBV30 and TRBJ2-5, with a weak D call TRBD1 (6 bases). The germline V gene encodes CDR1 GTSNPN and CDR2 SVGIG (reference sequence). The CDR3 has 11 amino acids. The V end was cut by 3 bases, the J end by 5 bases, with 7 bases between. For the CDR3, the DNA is TGTGCCTGGAGCGACAGGGAGACCCAGTACTTC. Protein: CAWSDRETQYF. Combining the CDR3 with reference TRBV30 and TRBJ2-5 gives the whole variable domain SQTIHQWPATLVQPVGSPLSLECTVEGTSNPNLYWYRQAAGRGLQLLFYSVGIGQISSEVPQNLSASRPQDRQFILSSKKLLLSDSGFYLCAWSDRETQYFGPGTRLLVL.

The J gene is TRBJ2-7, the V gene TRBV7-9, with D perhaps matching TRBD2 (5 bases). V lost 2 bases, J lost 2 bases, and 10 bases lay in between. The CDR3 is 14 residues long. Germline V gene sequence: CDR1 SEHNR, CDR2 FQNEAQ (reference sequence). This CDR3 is CASSLSTAAYEQYF. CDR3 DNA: TGTGCCAGCAGCTTAAGTACAGCGGCCTACGAGCAGTACTTC.

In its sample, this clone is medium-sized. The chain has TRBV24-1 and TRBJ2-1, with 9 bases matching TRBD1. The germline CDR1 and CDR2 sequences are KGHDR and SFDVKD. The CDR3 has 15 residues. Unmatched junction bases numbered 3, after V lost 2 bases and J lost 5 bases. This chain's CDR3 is CATSDWTGENNEQFF. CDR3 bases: TGTGCCACCAGTGATTGGACAGGGGAAAACAATGAGCAGTTCTTC.

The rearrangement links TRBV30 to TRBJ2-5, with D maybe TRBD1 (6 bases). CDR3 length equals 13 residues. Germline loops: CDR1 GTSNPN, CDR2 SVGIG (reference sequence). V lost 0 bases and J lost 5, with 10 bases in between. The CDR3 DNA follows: TGTGCCTGGAGTGTCGACAGGAGGGAGACCCAGTACTTC. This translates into CAWSVDRRETQYF.

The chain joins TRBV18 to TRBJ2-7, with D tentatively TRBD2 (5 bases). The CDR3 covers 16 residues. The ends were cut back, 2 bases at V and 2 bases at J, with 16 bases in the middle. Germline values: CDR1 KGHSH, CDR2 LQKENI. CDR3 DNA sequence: TGTGCCAGCTCACCAGAACTTGCGGGCTTAGCCTACGAGCAGTACTTC. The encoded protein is CASSPELAGLAYEQYF.

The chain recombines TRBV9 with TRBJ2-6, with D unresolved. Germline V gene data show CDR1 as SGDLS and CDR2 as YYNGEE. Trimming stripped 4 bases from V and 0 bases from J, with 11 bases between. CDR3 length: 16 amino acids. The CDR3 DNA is TGTGCCAGCAGCTCTCAGAGGAGCTCTGGGGCCAACGTCCTGACTTTC. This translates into CASSSQRSSGANVLTF. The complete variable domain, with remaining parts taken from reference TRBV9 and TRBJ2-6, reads DSGVTQTPKHLITATGQRVTLRCSPRSGDLSVYWYQQSLDQGLQFLIQYYNGEERAKGNILERFSAQQFPDLHSELNLSSLELGDSALYFCASSSQRSSGANVLTFGAGSRLTVL.

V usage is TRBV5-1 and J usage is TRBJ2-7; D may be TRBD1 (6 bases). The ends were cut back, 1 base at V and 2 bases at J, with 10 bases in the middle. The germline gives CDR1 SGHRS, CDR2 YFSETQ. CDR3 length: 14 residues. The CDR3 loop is CASSLNTGTYEQYF. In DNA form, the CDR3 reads TGCGCCAGCAGCTTGAATACAGGGACCTACGAGCAGTACTTC. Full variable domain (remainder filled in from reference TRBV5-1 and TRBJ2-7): KAGVTQTPRYLIKTRGQQVTLSCSPISGHRSVSWYQQTPGQGLQFLFEYFSETQRNKGNFPGRFSGRQFSNSRSEMNVSTLELGDSALYLCASSLNTGTYEQYFGPGTRLTVT.

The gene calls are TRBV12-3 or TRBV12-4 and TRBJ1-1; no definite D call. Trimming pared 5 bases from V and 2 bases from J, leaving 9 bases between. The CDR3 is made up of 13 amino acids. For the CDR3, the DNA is TGTGCCAGCAGTAAGAAGACAAACACTGAAGCTTTCTTT. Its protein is CASSKKTNTEAFF.

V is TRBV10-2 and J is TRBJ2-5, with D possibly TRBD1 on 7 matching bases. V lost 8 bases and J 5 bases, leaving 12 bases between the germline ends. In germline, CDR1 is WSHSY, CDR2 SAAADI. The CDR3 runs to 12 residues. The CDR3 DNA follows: TGCGCCAGCGGAGGGGGCGCGGAGACCCAGTACTTC. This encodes CASGGGAETQYF.

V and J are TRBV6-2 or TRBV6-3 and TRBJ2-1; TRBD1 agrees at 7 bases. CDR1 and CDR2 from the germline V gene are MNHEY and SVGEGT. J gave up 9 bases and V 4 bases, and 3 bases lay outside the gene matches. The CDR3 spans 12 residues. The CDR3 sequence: CASSSQGSEQFF. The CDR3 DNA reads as TGTGCCAGCAGTTCACAGGGGAGTGAGCAGTTCTTC.

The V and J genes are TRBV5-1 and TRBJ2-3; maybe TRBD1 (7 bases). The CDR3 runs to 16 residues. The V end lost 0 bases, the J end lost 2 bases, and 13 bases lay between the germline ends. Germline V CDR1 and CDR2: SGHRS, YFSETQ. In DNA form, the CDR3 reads TGCGCCAGCAGCTTGGACCCAGGGGGACTCACAGATACGCAGTATTTT. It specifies CASSLDPGGLTDTQYF.

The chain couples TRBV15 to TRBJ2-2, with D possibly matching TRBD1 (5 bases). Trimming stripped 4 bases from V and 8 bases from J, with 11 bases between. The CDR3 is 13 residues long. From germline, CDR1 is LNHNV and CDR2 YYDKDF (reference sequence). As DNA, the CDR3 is TGTGCCACCAGCATAGCCCCAGGGGGGGAGCTGTTTTTT. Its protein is CATSIAPGGELFF. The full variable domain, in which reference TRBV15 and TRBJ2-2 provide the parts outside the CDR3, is DAMVIQNPRYQVTQFGKPVTLSCSQTLNHNVMYWYQQKSSQAPKLLFHYYDKDFNNEADTPDNFQSRRPNTSFCFLDIRSPGLGDTAMYLCATSIAPGGELFFGEGSRLTVL.

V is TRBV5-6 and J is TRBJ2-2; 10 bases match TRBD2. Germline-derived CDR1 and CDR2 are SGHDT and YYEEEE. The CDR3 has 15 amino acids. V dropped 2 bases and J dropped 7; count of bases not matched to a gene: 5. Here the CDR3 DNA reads TGTGCCAGCAGCTTAAGACTAGCGGGTCTCGGGGAGCTGTTTTTT. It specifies CASSLRLAGLGELFF.